This entry is about one TCR beta chain. CDR3 length: 15 residues. With 2 bases removed from V and 10 bases from J, the gap between germline ends came to 15 bases. CDR1 is SGHTA, CDR2 FQGNSA, per germline. TCRdb reanalysed the RT-PCR reads using MiXCR and keeps one entry per CDR3 protein. This sample has fewer than 800,000 distinct CDR3 sequences, with over 12% found just once. Sample: memory CD4+ T cells from blood. The origin of this receptor is a female donor in good health, serving as a healthy control. The rearrangement uses TRBV7-2 and TRBJ1-6; TRBD1 might be the D (5 bases). The CDR3 spells CASSLIGGVGSPLHF. The CDR3 DNA reads TGTGCCAGCAGCTTAATTGGGGGAGTGGGGTCACCCCTCCACTTT.